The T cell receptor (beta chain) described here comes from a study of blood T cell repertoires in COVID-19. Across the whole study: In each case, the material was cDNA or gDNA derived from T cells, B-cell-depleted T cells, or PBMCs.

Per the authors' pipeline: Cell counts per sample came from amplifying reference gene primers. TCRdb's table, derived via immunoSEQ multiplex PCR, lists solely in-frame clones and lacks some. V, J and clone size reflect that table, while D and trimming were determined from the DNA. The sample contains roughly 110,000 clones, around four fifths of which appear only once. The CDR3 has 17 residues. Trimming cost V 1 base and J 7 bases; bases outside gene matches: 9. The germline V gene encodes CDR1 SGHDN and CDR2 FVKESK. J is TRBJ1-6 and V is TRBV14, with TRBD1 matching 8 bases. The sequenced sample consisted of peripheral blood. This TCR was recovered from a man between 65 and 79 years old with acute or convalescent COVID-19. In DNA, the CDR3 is TGTGCCAGCAGCCAAGGGGGAAGGACAGGGATCAATTCACCCCTCCACTTT. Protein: CASSQGGRTGINSPLHF. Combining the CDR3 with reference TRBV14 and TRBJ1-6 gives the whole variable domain EAGVTQFPSHSVIEKGQTVTLRCDPISGHDNLYWYRRVMGKEIKFLLHFVKESKQDESGMPNNRFLAERTGGTYSTLKVQPAELEDSGVYFCASSQGGRTGINSPLHFGNGTRLTVT.